This entry concerns a single T cell receptor beta chain. Per the original data handling: Estimation of nucleated cell counts was performed using reference gene primer amplification. The data were produced by immunoSEQ multiplex PCR, yet TCRdb's version contains in-frame clones alone and is incomplete. V and J calls and clone size are as listed in that table; D and trimming were resolved from the DNA. Here the sample spans 200,000 to 250,000 clones, approximately 87% being singletons. This CDR3 has 15 amino acids. The germline gives CDR1 SGHTA, CDR2 FQGTGA. Trimming stripped 5 bases from V and 4 bases from J, with 16 bases between. This record comes from a study of blood T cell repertoires in COVID-19. In the study overall: Specimens from acute and convalescent COVID-19 originated in the United States, Italy and Spain. Sample material is recorded as cDNA or gDNA derived from T cells, B-cell-depleted T cells, or PBMCs.

The chain employs TRBV7-3 and TRBJ2-3, with a weak D call TRBD2 (5 bases). The sequenced sample was peripheral blood. The receptor was isolated from a woman aged 70-85 years with active or convalescent COVID-19. This chain's CDR3 is CASSPLGGTADTQYF. In DNA, the CDR3 is TGTGCCAGCAGCCCCCTAGGAGGTACGGCAGATACGCAGTATTTT.